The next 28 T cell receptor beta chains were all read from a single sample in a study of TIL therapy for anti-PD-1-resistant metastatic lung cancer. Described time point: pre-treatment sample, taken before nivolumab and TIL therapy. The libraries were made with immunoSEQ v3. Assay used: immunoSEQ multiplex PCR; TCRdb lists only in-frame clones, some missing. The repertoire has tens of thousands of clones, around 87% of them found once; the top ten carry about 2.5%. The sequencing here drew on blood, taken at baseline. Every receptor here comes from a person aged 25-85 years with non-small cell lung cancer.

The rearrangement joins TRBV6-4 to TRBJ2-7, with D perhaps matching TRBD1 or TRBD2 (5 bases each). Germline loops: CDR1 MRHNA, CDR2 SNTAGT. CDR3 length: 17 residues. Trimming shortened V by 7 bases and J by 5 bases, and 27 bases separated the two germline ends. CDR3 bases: TGTGCCAGCATTTGGGGTCACTCGTTTGGGGGTAGCGACGAGCAGTACTTC. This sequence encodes CASIWGHSFGGSDEQYF.

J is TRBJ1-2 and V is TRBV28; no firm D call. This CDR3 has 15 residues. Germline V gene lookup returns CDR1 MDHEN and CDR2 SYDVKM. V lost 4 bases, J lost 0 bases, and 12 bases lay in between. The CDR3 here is CASSSRPRANYGYTF. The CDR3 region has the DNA TGTGCCAGCAGTTCCCGGCCGCGGGCTAACTATGGCTACACCTTC.

CDR3 sequence: CASSPRQGNYGYTF. The CDR3 coding sequence is TGTGCCAGCTCACCACGACAGGGTAACTATGGCTACACCTTC. The chain has TRBV18 and TRBJ1-2; 7 bases match TRBD1. Germline assignment: CDR1 KGHSH and CDR2 LQKENI. The junction had 0 bases not matched to a gene; V was cut back by 1 base and J by 1 base. This CDR3 has 14 residues. Complete variable domain (other parts from reference TRBV18 and TRBJ1-2): NAGVMQNPRHLVRRRGQEARLRCSPMKGHSHVYWYRQLPEEGLKFMVYLQKENIIDESGMPKERFSAEFPKEGPSILRIQQVVRGDSAAYFCASSPRQGNYGYTFGSGTRLTVV.

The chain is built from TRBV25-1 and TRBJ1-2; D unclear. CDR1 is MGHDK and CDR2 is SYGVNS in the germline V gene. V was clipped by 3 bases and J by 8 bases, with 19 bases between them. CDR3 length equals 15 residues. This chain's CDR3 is CASSDPASRTKGYTF. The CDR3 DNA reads TGTGCCAGCAGTGATCCGGCTTCCAGGACGAAAGGCTACACCTTC.

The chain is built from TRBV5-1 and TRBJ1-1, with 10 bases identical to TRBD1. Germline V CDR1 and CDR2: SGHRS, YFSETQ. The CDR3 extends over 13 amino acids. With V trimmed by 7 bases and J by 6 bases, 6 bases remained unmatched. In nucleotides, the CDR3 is TGCGCCAGCTCGACAGGGGGCAAGGCTGAAGCTTTCTTT. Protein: CASSTGGKAEAFF.

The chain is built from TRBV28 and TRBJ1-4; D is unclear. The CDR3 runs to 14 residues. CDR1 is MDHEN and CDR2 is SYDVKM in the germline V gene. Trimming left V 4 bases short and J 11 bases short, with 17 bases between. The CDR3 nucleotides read TGTGCCAGCAGTTCCCCCTCCGGATCCAGGAAACTGTTTTTT. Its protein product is CASSSPSGSRKLFF.

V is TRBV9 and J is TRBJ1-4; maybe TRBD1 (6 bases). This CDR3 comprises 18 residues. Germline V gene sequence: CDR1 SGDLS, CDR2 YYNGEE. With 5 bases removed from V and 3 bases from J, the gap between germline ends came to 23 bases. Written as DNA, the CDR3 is TGTGCCAGCAGGGAAAAGGGGGGCCCCGGTTTGCCTAATGAAAAACTGTTTTTT. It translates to CASREKGGPGLPNEKLFF.

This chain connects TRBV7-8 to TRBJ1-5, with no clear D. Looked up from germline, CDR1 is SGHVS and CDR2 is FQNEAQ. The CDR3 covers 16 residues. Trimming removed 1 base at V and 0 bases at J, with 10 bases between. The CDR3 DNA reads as TGTGCCAGCAGCTTAGGGCTCCTTTATAGCAATCAGCCCCAGCATTTT. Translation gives CASSLGLLYSNQPQHF.

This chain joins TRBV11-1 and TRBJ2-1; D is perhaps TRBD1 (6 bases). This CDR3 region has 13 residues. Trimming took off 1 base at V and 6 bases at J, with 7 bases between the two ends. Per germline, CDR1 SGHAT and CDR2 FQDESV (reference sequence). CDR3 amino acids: CASSLVGGNEQFF. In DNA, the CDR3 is TGTGCCAGCAGCTTAGTAGGGGGCAATGAGCAGTTCTTC.

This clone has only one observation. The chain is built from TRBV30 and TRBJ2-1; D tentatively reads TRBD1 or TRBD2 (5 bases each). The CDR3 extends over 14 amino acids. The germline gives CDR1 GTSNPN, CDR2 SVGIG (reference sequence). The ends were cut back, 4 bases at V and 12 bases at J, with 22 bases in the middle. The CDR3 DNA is TGTGCCTGGAACCCCTCACAGGCCAGTGGGGGGCAGTTCTTC. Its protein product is CAWNPSQASGGQFF.

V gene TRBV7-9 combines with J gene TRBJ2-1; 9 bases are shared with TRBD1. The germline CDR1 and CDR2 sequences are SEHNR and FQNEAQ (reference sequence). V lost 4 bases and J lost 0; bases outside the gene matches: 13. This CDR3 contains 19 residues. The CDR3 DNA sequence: TGTGCCAGCAGCTCCCCGACAGGGGGAGCGGGGCACTCCTACAATGAGCAGTTCTTC. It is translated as CASSSPTGGAGHSYNEQFF.

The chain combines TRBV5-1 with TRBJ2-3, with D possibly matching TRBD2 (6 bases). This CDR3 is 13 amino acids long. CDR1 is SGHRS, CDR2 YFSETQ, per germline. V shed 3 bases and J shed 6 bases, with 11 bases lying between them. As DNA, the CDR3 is TGCGCCAGCAGCTGGGCTAGCGCGGATACGCAGTATTTT. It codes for CASSWASADTQYF.

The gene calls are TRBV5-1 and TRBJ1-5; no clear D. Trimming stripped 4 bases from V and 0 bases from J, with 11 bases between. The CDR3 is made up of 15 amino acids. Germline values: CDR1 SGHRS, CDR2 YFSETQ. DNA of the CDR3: TGCGCCAGCAGCGTTGGGGTCAGTAGCAATCAGCCCCAGCATTTT. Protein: CASSVGVSSNQPQHF.

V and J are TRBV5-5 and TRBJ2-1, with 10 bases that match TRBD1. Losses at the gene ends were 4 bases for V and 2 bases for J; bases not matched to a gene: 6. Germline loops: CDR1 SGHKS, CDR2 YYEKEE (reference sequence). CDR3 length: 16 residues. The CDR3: CASSTAGTGAYNEQFF. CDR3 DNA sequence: TGTGCCAGCAGCACTGCCGGGACAGGGGCCTACAATGAGCAGTTCTTC. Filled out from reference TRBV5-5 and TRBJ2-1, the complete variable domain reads DAGVTQSPTHLIKTRGQQVTLRCSPISGHKSVSWYQQVLGQGPQFIFQYYEKEERGRGNFPDRFSARQFPNYSSELNVNALLLGDSALYLCASSTAGTGAYNEQFFGPGTRLTVL.

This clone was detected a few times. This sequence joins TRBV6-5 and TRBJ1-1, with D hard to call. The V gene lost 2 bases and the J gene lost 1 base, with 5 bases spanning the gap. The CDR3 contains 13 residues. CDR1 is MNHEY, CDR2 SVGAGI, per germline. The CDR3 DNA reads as TGTGCCAGCAGTTACAGAAGGAACACTGAAGCTTTCTTT. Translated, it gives CASSYRRNTEAFF.

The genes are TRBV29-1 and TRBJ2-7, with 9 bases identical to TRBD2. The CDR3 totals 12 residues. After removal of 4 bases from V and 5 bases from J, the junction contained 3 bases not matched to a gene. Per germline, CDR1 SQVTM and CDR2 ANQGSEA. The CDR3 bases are TGCAGCGTTGCCCTAGCGGGGAACGAGCAGTACTTC. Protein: CSVALAGNEQYF.

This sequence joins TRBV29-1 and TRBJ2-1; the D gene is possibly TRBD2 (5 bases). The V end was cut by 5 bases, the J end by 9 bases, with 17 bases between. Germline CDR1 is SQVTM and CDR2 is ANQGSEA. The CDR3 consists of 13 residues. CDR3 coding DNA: TGCAGCGTTAATTCGGGGTCACCCCCTGAGCAGTTCTTC. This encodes CSVNSGSPPEQFF.

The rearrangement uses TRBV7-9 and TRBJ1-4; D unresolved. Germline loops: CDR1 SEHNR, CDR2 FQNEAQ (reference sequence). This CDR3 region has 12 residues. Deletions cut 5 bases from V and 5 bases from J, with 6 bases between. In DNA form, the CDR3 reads TGTGCCAGCAGCCCCGAGAATGAAAAACTGTTTTTT. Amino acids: CASSPENEKLFF.

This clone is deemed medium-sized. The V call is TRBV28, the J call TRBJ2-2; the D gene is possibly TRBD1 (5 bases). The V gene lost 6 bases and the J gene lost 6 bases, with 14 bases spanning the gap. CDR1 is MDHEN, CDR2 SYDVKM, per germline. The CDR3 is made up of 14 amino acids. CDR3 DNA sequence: TGTGCCAGCAGCCAACTGACAGCGCCCGGGGAGCTGTTTTTT. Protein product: CASSQLTAPGELFF.

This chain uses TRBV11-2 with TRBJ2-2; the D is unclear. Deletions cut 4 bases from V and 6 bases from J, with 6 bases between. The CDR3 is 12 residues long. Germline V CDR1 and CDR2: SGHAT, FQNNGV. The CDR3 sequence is CASSSWSGELFF. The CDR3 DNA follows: TGTGCCAGCAGCTCCTGGTCCGGGGAGCTGTTTTTT.

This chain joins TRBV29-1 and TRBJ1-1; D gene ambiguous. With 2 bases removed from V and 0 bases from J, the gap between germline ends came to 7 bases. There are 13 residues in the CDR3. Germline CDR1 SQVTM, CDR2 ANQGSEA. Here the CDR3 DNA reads TGCAGCGTTGAAATTGCTGTGAACACTGAAGCTTTCTTT. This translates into CSVEIAVNTEAFF.

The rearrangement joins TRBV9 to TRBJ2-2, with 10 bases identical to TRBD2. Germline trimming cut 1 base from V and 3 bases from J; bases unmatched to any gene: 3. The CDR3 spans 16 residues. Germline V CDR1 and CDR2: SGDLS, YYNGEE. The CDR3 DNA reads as TGTGCCAGCAGCGTACGGCTAGCGGGGGACACCGGGGAGCTGTTTTTT. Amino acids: CASSVRLAGDTGELFF.

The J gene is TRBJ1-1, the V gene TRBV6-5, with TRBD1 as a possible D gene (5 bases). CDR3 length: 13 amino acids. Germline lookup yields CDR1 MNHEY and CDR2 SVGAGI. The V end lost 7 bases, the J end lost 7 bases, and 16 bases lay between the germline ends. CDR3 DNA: TGTGCCAGCACCTACGGGGGGGACGGTGAAGCTTTCTTT. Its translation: CASTYGGDGEAFF.

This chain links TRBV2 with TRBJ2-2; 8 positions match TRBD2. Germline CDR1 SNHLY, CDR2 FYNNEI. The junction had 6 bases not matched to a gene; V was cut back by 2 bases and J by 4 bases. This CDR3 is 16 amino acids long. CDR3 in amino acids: CASSESGGGITGELFF. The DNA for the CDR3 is TGTGCCAGCAGTGAAAGCGGGGGAGGGATCACCGGGGAGCTGTTTTTT. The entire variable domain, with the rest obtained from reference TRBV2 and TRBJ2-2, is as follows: EPEVTQTPSHQVTQMGQEVILRCVPISNHLYFYWYRQILGQKVEFLVSFYNNEISEKSEIFDDQFSVERPDGSNFTLKIRSTKLEDSAMYFCASSESGGGITGELFFGEGSRLTVL.

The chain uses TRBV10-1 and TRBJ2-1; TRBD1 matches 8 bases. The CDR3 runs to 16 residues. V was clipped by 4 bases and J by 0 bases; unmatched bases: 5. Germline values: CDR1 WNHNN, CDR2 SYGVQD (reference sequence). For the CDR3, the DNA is TGCGCCAGCAGTGTTGTTACAGGGGGCTCCTACAATGAGCAGTTCTTC. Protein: CASSVVTGGSYNEQFF.

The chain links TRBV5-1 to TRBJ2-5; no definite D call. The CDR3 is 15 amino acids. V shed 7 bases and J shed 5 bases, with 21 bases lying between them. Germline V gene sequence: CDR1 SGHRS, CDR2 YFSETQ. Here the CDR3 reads CASADKGRRIETQYF. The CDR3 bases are TGCGCCAGCGCTGACAAGGGCCGGCGTATCGAGACCCAGTACTTC.

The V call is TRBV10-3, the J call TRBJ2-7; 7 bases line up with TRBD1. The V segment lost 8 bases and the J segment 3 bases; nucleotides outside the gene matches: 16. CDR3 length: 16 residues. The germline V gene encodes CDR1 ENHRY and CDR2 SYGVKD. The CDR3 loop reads CAIGNRQGPTFYEQYF. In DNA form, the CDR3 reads TGTGCCATCGGAAATCGACAGGGACCAACCTTCTACGAGCAGTACTTC.

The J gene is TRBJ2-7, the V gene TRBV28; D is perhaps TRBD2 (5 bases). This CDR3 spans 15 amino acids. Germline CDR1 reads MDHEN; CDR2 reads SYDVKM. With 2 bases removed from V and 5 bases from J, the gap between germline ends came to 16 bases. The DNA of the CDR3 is TGTGCCAGCAGTTTACGAGGGTGGGCGCTGGACGAGCAGTACTTC. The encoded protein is CASSLRGWALDEQYF.